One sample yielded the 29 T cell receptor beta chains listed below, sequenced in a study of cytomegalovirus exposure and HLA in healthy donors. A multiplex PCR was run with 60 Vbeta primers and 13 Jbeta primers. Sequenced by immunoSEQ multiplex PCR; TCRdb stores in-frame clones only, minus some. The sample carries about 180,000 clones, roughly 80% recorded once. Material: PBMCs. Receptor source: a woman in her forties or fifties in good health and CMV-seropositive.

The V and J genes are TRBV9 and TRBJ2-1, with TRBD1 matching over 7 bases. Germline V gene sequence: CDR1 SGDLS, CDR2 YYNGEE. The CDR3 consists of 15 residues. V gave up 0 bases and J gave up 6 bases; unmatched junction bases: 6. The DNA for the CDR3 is TGTGCCAGCAGCGTAGCTGAGGGGGCTTTCAATGAGCAGTTCTTC. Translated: CASSVAEGAFNEQFF. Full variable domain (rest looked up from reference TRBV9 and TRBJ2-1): DSGVTQTPKHLITATGQRVTLRCSPRSGDLSVYWYQQSLDQGLQFLIQYYNGEERAKGNILERFSAQQFPDLHSELNLSSLELGDSALYFCASSVAEGAFNEQFFGPGTRLTVL.

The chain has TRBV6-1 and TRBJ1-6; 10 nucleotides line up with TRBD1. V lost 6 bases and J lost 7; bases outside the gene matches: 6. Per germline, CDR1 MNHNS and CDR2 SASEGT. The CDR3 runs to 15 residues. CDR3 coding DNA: TGTGCCAGCAGCACAAGGGACAGGGGAAATTCACCCCTCCACTTT. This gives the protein CASSTRDRGNSPLHF.

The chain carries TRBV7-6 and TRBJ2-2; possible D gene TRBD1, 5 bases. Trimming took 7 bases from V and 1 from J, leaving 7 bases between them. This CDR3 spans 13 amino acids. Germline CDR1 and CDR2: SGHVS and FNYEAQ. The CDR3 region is CASKQENTGELFF. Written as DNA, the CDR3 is TGTGCCAGCAAACAGGAGAACACCGGGGAGCTGTTTTTT.

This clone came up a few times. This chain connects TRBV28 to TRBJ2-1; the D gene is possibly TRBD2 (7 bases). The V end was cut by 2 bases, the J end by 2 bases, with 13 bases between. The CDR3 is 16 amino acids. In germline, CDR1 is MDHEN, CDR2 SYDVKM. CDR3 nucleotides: TGTGCCAGCAGTTTAGTGAACGGGGGGCCCTACAATGAGCAGTTCTTC. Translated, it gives CASSLVNGGPYNEQFF.

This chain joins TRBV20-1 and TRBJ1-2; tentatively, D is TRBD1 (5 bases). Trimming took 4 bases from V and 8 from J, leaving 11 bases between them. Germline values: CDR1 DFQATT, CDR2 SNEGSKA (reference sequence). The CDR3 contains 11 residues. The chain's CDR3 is CSAKEQVGYTF. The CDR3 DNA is TGCAGTGCTAAGGAACAGGTCGGCTACACCTTC.

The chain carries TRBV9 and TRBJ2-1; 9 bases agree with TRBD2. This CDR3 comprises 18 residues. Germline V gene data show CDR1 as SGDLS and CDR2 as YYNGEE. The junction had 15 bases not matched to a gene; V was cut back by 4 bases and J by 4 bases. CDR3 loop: CASSPRAGGHPGYNEQFF. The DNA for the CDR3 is TGTGCCAGCAGCCCCCGGGCGGGGGGGCACCCCGGGTACAATGAGCAGTTCTTC.

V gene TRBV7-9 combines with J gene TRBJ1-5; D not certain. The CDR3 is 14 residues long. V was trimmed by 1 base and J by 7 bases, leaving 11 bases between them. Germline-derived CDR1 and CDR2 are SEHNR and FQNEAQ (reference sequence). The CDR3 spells CASSLDGSGQPQHF. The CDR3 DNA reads TGTGCCAGCAGCTTAGACGGATCGGGACAGCCCCAGCATTTT.

CDR3 protein: CATSRRTGYTGELFF. CDR3 nucleotide sequence: TGTGCCACCAGCCGCCGGACGGGGTACACCGGGGAGCTGTTTTTT. The rearrangement uses TRBV15 and TRBJ2-2; TRBD2 is a possible D gene (5 bases). The CDR3 runs to 15 residues. Trimming removed 5 bases at V and 3 bases at J, with 13 bases between. From germline, CDR1 is LNHNV and CDR2 YYDKDF (reference sequence).

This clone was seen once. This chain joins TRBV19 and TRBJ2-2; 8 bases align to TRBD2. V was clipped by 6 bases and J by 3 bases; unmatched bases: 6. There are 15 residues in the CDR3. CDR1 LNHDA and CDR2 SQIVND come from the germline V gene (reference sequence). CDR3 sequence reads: CASSQAGADTGELFF. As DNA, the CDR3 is TGTGCCAGTAGCCAAGCGGGGGCCGACACCGGGGAGCTGTTTTTT.

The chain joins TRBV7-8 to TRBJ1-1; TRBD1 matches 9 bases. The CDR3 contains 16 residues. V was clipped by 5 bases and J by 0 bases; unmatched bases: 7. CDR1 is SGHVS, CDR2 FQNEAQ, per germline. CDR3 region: CASSPRTGAMNTEAFF. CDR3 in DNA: TGTGCCAGCAGCCCACGGACAGGGGCGATGAACACTGAAGCTTTCTTT.

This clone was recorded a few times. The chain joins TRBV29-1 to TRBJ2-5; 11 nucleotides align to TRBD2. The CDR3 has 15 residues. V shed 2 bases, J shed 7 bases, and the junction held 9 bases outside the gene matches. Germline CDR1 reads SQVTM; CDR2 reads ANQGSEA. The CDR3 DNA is TGCAGCGTTGAATTGGTAGCGGGGGGGAGGTGGACCCAGTACTTC. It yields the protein CSVELVAGGRWTQYF.

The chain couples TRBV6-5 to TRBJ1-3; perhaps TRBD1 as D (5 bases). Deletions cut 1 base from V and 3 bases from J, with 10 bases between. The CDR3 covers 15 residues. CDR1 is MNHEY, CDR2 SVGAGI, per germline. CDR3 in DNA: TGTGCCAGCAGTTACTTTAGGGGAGGTGGAAACACCATATATTTT. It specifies CASSYFRGGGNTIYF.

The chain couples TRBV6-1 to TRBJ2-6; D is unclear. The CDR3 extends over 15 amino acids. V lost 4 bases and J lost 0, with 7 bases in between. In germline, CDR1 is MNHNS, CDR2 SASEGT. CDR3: CASSGPNSGANVLTF. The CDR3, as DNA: TGTGCCAGCAGTGGGCCCAACTCTGGGGCCAACGTCCTGACTTTC.

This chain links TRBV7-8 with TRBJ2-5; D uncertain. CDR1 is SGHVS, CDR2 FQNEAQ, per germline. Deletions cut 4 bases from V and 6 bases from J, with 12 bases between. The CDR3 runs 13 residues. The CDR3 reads CASSSEDWQTQYF. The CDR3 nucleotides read TGTGCCAGCAGCTCCGAGGATTGGCAGACCCAGTACTTC.

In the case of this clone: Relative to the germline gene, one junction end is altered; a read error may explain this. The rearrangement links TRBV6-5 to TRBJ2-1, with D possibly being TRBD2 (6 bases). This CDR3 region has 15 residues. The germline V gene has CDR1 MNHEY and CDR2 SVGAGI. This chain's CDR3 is CASSYSLGGKNGQFF. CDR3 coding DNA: TGTGCCAGCAGTTACTCCCTTGGGGGGAAAAATGGGCAGTTCTTC.

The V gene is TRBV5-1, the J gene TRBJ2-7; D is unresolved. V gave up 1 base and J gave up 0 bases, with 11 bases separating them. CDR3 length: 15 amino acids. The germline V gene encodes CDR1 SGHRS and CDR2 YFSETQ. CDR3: CASSLWAAGSYEQYF. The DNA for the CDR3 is TGCGCCAGCAGCTTGTGGGCAGCCGGCTCCTACGAGCAGTACTTC.

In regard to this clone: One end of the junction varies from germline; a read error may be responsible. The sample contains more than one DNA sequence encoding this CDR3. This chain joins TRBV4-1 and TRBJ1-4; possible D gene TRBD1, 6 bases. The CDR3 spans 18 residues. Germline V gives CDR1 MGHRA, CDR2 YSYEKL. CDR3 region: CASSQGRRSRTANEKLFF. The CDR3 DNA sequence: TGCGCCAGCAGCCAAGGACGGAGGAGTCGGACAGCCAATGAAAAGCTGTTTTTT.

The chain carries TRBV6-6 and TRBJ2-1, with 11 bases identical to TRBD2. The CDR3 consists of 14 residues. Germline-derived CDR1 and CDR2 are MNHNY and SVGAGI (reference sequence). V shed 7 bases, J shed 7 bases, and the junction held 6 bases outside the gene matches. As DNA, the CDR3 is TGTGCCAGCAATAGCGGGGGGGCTTTGAATGAGCAGTTCTTC. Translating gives CASNSGGALNEQFF.

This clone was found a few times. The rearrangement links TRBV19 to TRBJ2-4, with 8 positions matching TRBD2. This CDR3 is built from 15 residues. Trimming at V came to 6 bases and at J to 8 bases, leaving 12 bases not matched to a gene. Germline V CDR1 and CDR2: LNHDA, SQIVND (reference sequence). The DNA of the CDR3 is TGTGCCAGTAGCCAAGGGGACGGGAGGGCGGACATTCAGTACTTC. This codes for CASSQGDGRADIQYF. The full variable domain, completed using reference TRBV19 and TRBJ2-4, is DGGITQSPKYLFRKEGQNVTLSCEQNLNHDAMYWYRQDPGQGLRLIYYSQIVNDFQKGDIAEGYSVSREKKESFPLTVTSAQKNPTAFYLCASSQGDGRADIQYFGAGTRLSVL.

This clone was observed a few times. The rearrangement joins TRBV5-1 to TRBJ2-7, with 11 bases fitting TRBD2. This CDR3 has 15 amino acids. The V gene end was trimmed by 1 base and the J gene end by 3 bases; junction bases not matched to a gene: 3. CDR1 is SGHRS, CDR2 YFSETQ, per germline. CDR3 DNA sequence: TGCGCCAGCAGCTTGACTAGCGGGAGTAACTACGAGCAGTACTTC. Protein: CASSLTSGSNYEQYF.

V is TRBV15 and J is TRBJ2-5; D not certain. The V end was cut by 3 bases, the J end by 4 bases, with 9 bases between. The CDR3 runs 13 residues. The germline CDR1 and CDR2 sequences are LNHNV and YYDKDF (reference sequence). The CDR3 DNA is TGTGCCACCAGCAGTTCAATCAGAGAGACCCAGTACTTC. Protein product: CATSSSIRETQYF.

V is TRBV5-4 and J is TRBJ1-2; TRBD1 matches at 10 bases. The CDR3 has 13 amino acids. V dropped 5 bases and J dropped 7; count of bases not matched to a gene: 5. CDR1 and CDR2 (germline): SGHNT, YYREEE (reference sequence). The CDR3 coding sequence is TGTGCCAGCAGGACCGGGACAGGGGTTGGCTACACCTTC. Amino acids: CASRTGTGVGYTF.

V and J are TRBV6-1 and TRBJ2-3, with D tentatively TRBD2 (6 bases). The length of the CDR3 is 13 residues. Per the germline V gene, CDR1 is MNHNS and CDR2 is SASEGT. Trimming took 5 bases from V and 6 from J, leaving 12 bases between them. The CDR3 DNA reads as TGTGCCAGCAGTCTCGGGAGCTTCGATACGCAGTATTTT. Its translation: CASSLGSFDTQYF.

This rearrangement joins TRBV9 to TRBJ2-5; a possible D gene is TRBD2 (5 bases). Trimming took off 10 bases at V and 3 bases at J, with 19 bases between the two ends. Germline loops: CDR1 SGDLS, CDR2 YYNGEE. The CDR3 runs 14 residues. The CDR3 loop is CAGPRANTKETQYF. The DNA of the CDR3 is TGTGCCGGCCCGAGGGCCAACACTAAAGAGACCCAGTACTTC.

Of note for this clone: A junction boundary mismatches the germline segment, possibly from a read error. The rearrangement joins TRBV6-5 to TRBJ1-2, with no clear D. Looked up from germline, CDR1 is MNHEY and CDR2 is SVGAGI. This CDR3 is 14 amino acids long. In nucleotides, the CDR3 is TGTGCTAGCAGTTTACGGCGGGCTAACTATGGCTACACCTTC. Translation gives CASSLRRANYGYTF.

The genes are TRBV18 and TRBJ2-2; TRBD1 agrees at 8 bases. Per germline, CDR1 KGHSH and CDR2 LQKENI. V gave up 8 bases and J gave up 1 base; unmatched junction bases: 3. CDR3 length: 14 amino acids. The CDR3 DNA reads TGTGCCAGCAAGGGACAGGAGAACACCGGGGAGCTGTTTTTT. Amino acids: CASKGQENTGELFF.

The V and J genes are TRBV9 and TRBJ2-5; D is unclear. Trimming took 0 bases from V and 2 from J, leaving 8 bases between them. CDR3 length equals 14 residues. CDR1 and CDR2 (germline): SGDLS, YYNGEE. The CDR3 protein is CASSVAGQQETQYF. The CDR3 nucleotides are TGTGCCAGCAGCGTAGCTGGCCAGCAAGAGACCCAGTACTTC.

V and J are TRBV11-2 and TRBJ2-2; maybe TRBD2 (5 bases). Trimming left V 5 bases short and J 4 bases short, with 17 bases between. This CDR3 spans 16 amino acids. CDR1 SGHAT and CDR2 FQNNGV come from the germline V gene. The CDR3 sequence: CASSPKRDLVTGELFF. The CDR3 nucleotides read TGTGCCAGCAGCCCTAAGAGGGATTTGGTCACCGGGGAGCTGTTTTTT. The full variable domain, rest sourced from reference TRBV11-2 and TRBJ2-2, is EAGVAQSPRYKIIEKRQSVAFWCNPISGHATLYWYQQILGQGPKLLIQFQNNGVVDDSQLPKDRFSAERLKGVDSTLKIQPAKLEDSAVYLCASSPKRDLVTGELFFGEGSRLTVL.

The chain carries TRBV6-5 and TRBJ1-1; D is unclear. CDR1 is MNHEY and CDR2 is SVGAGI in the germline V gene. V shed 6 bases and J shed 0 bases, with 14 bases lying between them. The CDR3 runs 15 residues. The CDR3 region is CASSPGGLLNTEAFF. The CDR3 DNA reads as TGTGCCAGCAGCCCAGGCGGACTTTTGAACACTGAAGCTTTCTTT.